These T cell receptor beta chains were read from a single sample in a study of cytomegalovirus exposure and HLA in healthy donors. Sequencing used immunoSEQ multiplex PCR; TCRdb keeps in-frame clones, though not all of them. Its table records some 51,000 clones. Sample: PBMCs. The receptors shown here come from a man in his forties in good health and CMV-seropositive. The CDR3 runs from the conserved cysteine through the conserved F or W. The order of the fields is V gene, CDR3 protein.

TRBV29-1 CSVEDGTGGEQYF
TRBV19 CASNYRGSGNTIYF
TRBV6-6 CASSYSGDRRYEQYF
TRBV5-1 CASSLGRTSGTYQETQYF
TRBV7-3 CASSLGQVYNEQFF
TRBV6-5 CASTLGGGGENEQFF
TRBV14 CASSQLGGIETQYF
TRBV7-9 CASDIAGGPLEQYF
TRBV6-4 CASSPVFSGSGEQFF
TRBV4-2 CASSQEGPAGGTYEQYF
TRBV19 CASSPGQGLSTGELFF
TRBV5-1 CASSWTGGSDTIYF
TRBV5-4 CASSRGGRGETQYF
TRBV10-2 CASSERDRSHEQYF
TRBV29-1 CSVDPDRSTEQLF
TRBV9 CASSVSSGTSGDQETQYF
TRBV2 CASGQGPYEQYF
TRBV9 CASSVQGRSTDTQYF
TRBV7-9 CASSLAPDREYEQYF
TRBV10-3 CAIRDSDEKLFF